This TCR beta chain came from a study of somatic mutations in cytotoxic T cells in rheumatoid arthritis. The overall study: Immediately following diagnosis and ahead of any treatment, patient blood (approximately 30 ml EDTA) was drawn. Selected populations of V beta antibody-stained T cells underwent flow sorting at nearly 100% purity; these encompassed V beta1+ cells subjected to TCRB sequencing. Whole-study findings and limits: There were about an eighth of the roughly 60 patients in whom the largest CD8+ clone exceeded 20% of CD8+ cells.

CDR1 SGHVS and CDR2 FNYEAQ come from the germline V gene. The CDR3 has 16 residues. V was pared by 3 bases and J by 1 base, with 3 bases of the junction left unmatched. Data came from immunoSEQ multiplex PCR; TCRdb stores just in-frame clones and leaves some out. The sample lists about 7,000 clones, 75% occurring once. A remark on this clone: Its target is unknown.

The clonotype comes from an adult with rheumatoid arthritis. The V and J genes are TRBV7-6 and TRBJ2-3; 11 bases fit TRBD2. The source material was CD8+ T cells sorted from blood. The chain's CDR3 is CASSFSGGAGTDTQYF. The CDR3 coding sequence is TGTGCCAGCAGCTTTAGCGGGGGGGCAGGCACAGATACGCAGTATTTT.